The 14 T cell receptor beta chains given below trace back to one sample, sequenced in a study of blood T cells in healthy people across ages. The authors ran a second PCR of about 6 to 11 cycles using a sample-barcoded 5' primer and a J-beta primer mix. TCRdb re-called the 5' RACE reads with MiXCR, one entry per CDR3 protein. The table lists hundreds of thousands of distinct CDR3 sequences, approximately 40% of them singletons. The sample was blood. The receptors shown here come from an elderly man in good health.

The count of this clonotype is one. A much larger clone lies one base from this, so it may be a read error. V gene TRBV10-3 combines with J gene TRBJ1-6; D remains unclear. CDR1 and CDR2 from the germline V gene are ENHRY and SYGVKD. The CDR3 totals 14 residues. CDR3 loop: CATSEEQSNSPLHF. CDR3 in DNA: TGTGCCACCAGTGAGGAACAATCAAATTCACCCCTCCACTTT.

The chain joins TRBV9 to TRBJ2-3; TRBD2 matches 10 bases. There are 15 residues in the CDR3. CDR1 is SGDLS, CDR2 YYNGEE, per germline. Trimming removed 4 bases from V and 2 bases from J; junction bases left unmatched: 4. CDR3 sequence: CASSPSGGFTDTQYF. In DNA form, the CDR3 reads TGTGCCAGCAGCCCTAGCGGGGGCTTCACAGATACGCAGTATTTT. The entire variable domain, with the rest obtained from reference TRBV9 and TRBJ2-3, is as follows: DSGVTQTPKHLITATGQRVTLRCSPRSGDLSVYWYQQSLDQGLQFLIQYYNGEERAKGNILERFSAQQFPDLHSELNLSSLELGDSALYFCASSPSGGFTDTQYFGPGTRLTVL.

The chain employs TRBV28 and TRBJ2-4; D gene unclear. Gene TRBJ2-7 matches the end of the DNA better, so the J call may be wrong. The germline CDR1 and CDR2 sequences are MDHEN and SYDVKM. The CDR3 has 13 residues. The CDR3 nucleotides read TGTGCCAGCAGTAGGAACCCCACCTACGAGCAGTACTTC. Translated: CASSRNPTYEQYF.

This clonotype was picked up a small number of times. The CDR3 DNA sequence: TGTGCCACTATTGAGGGGGCGCAGTACGAGCAGTACTTC. It is translated as CATIEGAQYEQYF. This chain links TRBV12-3 or TRBV12-4 with TRBJ2-7, with 7 nucleotides matching TRBD1. The CDR3 runs to 13 residues. With 10 bases clipped from V and 4 bases from J, the junction kept 10 bases outside the gene matches.

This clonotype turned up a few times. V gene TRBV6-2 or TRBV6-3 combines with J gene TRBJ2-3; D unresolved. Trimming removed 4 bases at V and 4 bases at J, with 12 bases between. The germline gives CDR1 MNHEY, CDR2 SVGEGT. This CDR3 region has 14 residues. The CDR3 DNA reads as TGTGCCAGCAGTTGGCCGGCAGCATCAGATACGCAGTATTTT. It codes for CASSWPAASDTQYF.

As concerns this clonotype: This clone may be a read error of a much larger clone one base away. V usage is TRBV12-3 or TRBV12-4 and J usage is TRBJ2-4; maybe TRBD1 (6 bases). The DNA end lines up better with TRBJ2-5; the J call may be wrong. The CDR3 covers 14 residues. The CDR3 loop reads CTSNAGVISETQYF. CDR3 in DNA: TGTACCAGCAATGCAGGGGTTATCTCAGAGACCCAGTACTTC.

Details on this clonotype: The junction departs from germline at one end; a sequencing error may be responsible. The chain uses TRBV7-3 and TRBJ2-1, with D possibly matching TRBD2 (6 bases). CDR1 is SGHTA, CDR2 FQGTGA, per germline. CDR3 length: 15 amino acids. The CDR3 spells CASSPDAGRYNEQLF. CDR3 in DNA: TGTGCCAGCAGCCCTGATGCGGGAAGATACAATGAGCAGTTATTC.

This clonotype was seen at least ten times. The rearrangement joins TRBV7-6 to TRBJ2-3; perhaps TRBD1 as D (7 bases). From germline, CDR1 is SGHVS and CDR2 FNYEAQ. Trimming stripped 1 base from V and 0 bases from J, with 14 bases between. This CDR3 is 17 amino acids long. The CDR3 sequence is CASSLDPGGSSTDTQYF. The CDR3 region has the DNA TGTGCCAGCAGCTTAGATCCAGGGGGGTCCAGCACAGATACGCAGTATTTT.

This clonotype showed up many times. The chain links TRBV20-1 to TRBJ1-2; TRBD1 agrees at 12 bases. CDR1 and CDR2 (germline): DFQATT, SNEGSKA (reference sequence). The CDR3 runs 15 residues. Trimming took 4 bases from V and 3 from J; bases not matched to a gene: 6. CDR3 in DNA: TGCAGTGCTAAGGGACAGGGGGCGCCGGACTATGGCTACACCTTC. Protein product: CSAKGQGAPDYGYTF.

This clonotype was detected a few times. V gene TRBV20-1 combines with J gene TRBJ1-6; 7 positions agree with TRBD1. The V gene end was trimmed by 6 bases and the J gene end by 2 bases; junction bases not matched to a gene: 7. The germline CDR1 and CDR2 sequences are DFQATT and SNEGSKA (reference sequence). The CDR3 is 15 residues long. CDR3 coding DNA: TGCAGTGCCCAACGACAGGGTGCCTATAATTCACCCCTCCACTTT. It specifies CSAQRQGAYNSPLHF.

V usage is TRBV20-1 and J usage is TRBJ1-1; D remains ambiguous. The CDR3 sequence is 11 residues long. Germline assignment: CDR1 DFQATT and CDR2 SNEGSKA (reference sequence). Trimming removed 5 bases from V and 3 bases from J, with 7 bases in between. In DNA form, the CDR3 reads TGCAGTGCTTTTGGAGACACTGAAGCTTTCTTT. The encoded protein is CSAFGDTEAFF.

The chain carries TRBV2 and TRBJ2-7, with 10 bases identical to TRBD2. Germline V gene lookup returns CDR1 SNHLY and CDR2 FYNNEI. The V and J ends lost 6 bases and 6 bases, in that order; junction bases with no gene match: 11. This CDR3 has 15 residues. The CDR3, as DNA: TGTGCCAGCAGGCAAACCGGGACTAGCGCATCCGAGCAGTACTTC. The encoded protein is CASRQTGTSASEQYF.

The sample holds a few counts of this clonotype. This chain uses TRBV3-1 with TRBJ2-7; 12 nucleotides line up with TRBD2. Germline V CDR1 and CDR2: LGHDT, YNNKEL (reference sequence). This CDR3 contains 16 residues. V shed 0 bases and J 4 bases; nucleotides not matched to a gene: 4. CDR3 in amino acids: CASSQDRLAGVYEQYF. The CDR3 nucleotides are TGTGCCAGCAGCCAAGATCGACTAGCGGGAGTATACGAGCAGTACTTC.

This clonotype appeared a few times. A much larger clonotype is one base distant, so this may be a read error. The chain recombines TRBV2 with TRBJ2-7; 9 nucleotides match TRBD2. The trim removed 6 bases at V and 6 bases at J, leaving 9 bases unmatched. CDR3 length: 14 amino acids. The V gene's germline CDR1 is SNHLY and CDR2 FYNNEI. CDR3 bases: TGTGCCAGCAGGGGACGAGCGGGAGGAGGCGAGCAGTACTTC. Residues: CASRGRAGGGEQYF.